This T cell receptor beta chain was recorded in a study of blood T cell repertoires in COVID-19. Study context: There were acute and convalescent COVID-19 samples, and they came from the United States, Italy and Spain. T cells, B-cell-depleted T cells, or PBMCs provided the cDNA or gDNA that served as material.

In the original analysis: For nucleated cells, counts were estimated from reference gene primer amplification. Clones were sequenced by immunoSEQ multiplex PCR, and TCRdb holds only the in-frame ones, with some missing. V and J calls and clone size come straight from that table; D and trimming were deduced from the DNA. The data show 100,000 to 150,000 clones, approximately 90% seen once. The origin of this receptor is a man aged 45-65 years with acute or convalescent COVID-19. The material sequenced was peripheral blood.

The CDR3 spells CATTPGRVSNQPQHF. CDR3 nucleotides: TGTGCCACCACCCCAGGGAGGGTGAGCAATCAGCCCCAGCATTTT. The rearrangement joins TRBV19 to TRBJ1-5; maybe TRBD1 (5 bases). The CDR3 is 15 amino acids. The V and J ends lost 10 bases and 1 base respectively, with 17 bases between them. Germline V gene sequence: CDR1 LNHDA, CDR2 SQIVND (reference sequence).